This TCR beta chain was captured by sequencing in a study of response to subunit inactivated influenza vaccine (dated by TCRdb to the late 2010s). For the study in its entirety: Deep quantitative T cell receptor repertoire profiling was used in the study to track responses to a trivalent subunit inactivated influenza vaccine.

Results the study describes overall, beyond this receptor: According to the authors, only a limited number of new T cells may be recruited by each seasonal influenza vaccination.

Receptor amplification or capture employed RT-PCR. Instrument on record: Illumina HiSeq 2500. The public reads were quality trimmed at Q25 with fastp and then assembled into clones with MiXCR by TCRdb, keeping productive beta chains. Each entry is one CDR3 protein sequence, shown with its most common DNA and genes. The sample table lists hundreds of thousands of distinct CDR3 sequences, 15% to 18% of them with a count of one. The ten largest clones capture about 9.9% of the sample. This clonotype was counted between two and nine times. What this receptor recognizes is not known. One base away there is no much larger clone; base qualities are not given. The sequence was obtained from a man over 45 who received an inactivated influenza vaccine. Donor details come from another sample of the same person, matched by shared clones. The input for sequencing was PBMCs from blood, taken roughly 13 days after vaccination.

The DNA sequence follows: TGCGCCAGCAGCCCCTCTCCGCAGGATACGCAGTATTTT. It translates to CASSPSPQDTQYF. Here the chain combines TRBV5-1 and TRBJ2-3, with an unclear D gene assignment. Relative to germline, V is 4 bases shorter and J is 6 bases shorter, with 12 bases between their ends. CDR1 SGHRS and CDR2 YFSETQ were looked up in the germline V gene. Taken from cysteine to phenylalanine, the CDR3 has 13 residues. The CDR3 DNA has 39 bases and is translated from base 1. The reference TRBV5-1 and TRBJ2-3 proteins fill in what lies around the CDR3, so the full variable domain reads KAGVTQTPRYLIKTRGQQVTLSCSPISGHRSVSWYQQTPGQGLQFLFEYFSETQRNKGNFPGRFSGRQFSNSRSEMNVSTLELGDSALYLCASSPSPQDTQYFGPGTRLTVL.